The text below deals with one T cell receptor (beta chain). Here immunoSEQ multiplex PCR was the method, and the copy in TCRdb shows in-frame clones only, minus some. This sample yields 360,000 or so clones, of which around 90% are seen a single time; 6.5% belongs to the top ten. This sample is part of a study of blood T cell repertoires in COVID-19. The CDR3 runs to 16 residues. CDR1 is KGHDR and CDR2 is SFDVKD in the germline V gene. V trimming: 3 bases; J trimming: 5 bases; junction bases outside the gene matches: 8. This TCR was sampled from a man aged 18 to 29 with active or convalescent COVID-19. The specimen sequenced was peripheral blood. The J gene is TRBJ2-7, the V gene TRBV24-1, with TRBD1 matching over 11 bases. The CDR3 DNA sequence: TGTGCCACCAGTGATCCCGGGACAGGGGGGATTAACGAGCAGTACTTC. Its translation is CATSDPGTGGINEQYF.